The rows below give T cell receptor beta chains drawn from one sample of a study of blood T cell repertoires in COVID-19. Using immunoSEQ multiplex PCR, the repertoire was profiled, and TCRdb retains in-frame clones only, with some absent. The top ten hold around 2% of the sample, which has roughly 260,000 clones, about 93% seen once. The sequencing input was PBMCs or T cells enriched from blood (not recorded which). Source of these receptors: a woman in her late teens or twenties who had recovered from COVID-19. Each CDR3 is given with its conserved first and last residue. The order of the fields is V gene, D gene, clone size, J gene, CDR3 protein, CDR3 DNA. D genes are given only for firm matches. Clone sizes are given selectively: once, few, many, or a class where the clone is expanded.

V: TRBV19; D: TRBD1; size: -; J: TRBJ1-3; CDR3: CASSITGASGNTIYF; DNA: TGTGCCAGTAGTATTACAGGGGCCTCTGGAAACACCATATATTTT
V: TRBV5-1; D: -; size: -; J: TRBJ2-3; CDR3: CASSLGGSTDTQYF; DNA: TGCGCCAGCAGCTTGGGAGGTTCCACAGATACGCAGTATTTT
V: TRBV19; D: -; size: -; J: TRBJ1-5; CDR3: CASSISAALSRSNQPQHF; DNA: TGTGCCAGTAGTATCAGCGCCGCACTGTCTCGGAGCAATCAGCCCCAGCATTTT
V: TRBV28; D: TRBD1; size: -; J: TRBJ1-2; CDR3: CASSLSGGQWNGYTF; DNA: TGTGCCAGCAGTCTATCAGGGGGGCAATGGAATGGCTACACCTTC
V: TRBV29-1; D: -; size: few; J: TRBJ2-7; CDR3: CSVKSFDSYEQYF; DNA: TGCAGCGTGAAATCTTTCGACAGCTACGAGCAGTACTTC
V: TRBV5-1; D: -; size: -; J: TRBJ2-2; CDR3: CASSQGPRGSGELFF; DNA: TGCGCCAGCAGTCAAGGACCCCGGGGGAGCGGGGAGCTGTTTTTT
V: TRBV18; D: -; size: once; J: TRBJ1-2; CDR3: CASSPPSVNYGYTF; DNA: TGTGCCAGCTCACCACCGTCGGTTAACTATGGCTACACCTTC
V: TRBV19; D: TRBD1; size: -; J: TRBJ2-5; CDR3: CASMGRGTGEETQYF; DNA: TGTGCCAGTATGGGAAGGGGGACAGGAGAAGAGACCCAGTACTTC
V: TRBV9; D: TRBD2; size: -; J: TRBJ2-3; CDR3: CASSVGRGGQSTDTQYF; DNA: TGTGCCAGCAGCGTAGGGCGCGGGGGGCAGAGCACAGATACGCAGTATTTT
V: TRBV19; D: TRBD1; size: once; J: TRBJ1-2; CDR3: CASTTLGQGASGYTF; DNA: TGTGCCAGTACCACCCTTGGACAGGGGGCGAGTGGCTACACCTTC
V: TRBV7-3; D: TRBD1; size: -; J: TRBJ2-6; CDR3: CASSLRGGSGANVLTF; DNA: TGTGCCAGCAGCTTACGAGGGGGCTCAGGGGCCAACGTCCTGACTTTC
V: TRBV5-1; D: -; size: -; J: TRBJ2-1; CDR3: CASSSGGEQFF; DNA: TGCGCCAGCAGCTCAGGGGGGGAGCAGTTCTTC
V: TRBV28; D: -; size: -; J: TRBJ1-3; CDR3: CASSPPGGPGNTIYF; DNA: TGTGCCAGCAGCCCTCCGGGGGGACCTGGAAACACCATATATTTT
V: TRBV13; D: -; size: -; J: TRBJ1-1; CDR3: CASSLGGGEAFF; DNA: TGTGCCAGCAGCTTAGGGGGGGGTGAGGCTTTCTTT
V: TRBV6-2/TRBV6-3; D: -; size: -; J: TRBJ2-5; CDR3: CASSRDEEETQYF; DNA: TGTGCCAGCAGTCGAGACGAGGAGGAGACCCAGTACTTC
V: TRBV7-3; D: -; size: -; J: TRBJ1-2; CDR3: CASSLNRWSGYTF; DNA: TGTGCCAGCAGCTTAAATCGGTGGAGTGGCTACACCTTC
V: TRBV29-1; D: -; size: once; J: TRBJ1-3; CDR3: CSVDSGAGNTIYF; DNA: TGCAGCGTTGACTCCGGGGCTGGAAACACCATATATTTT
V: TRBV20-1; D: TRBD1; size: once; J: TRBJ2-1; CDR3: CSASRGQRYYNEQFF; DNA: TGCAGTGCTAGTCGGGGACAGCGGTACTACAATGAGCAGTTCTTC
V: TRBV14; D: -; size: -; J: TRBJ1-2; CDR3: CASSQDGGGRYGYTF; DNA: TGTGCCAGCAGCCAAGATGGGGGCGGTCGGTATGGCTACACCTTC
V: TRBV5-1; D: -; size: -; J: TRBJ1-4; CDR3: CASSLGSLSVSATNEKLFF; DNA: TGCGCCAGCAGCTTGGGTTCATTGTCAGTTTCCGCAACTAATGAAAAACTGTTTTTT
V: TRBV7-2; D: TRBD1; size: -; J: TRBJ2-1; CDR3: CASSLARWTGKGNEQFF; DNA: TGTGCCAGCAGCTTAGCGCGATGGACAGGGAAGGGCAATGAGCAGTTCTTC
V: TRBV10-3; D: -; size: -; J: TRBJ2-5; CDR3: CAISRNGQNLQRGETQYF; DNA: TGTGCCATCAGTAGAAATGGACAGAACTTACAGAGGGGAGAGACCCAGTACTTC
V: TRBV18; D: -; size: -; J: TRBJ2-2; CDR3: CASSPSRLVNTGELFF; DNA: TGTGCCAGCTCACCTAGTAGACTTGTTAACACCGGGGAGCTGTTTTTT
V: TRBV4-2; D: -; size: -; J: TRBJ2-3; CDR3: CASSQDLSRSKLTDTQYF; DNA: TGTGCCAGCAGCCAAGATTTGTCCAGGTCTAAACTCACAGATACGCAGTATTTT
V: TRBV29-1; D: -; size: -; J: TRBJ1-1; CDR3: CSAFRDTEAFF; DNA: TGCAGCGCATTCCGGGACACTGAAGCTTTCTTT
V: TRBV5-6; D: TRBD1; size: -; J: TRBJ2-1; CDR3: CASSPPGQGSYNEQFF; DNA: TGTGCCAGCAGCCCCCCCGGACAGGGTTCCTACAATGAGCAGTTCTTC
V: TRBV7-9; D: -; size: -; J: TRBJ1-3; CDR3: CASMTGGLNSGNTIYF; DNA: TGTGCCAGCATGACCGGAGGTCTAAACTCTGGAAACACCATATATTTT
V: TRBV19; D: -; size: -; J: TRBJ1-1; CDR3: CASSDRLNTEAFF; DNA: TGTGCCAGTAGTGACAGATTAAACACTGAAGCTTTCTTT
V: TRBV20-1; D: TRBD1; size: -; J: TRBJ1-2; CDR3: CSARDRGGYTF; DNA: TGCAGTGCTAGGGACAGGGGAGGCTACACCTTC
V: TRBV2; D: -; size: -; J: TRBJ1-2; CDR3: CASRNRINYGYTF; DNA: TGTGCCAGCAGAAACAGGATTAACTATGGCTACACCTTC
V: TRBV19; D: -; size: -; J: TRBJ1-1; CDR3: CASSRGKWAEAFF; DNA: TGTGCCAGTAGTAGAGGGAAGTGGGCTGAAGCTTTCTTT
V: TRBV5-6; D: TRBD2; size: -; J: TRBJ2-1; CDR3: CASSRGVAGDEQFF; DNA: TGTGCCAGCAGCAGAGGAGTAGCGGGAGATGAGCAGTTCTTC
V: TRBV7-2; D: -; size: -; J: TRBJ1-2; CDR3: CASSLEVTDPNYGYTF; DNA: TGTGCCAGCAGCTTAGAGGTTACAGATCCTAACTATGGCTACACCTTC
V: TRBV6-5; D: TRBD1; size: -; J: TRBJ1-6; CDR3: CASRPTGTNNSPLHF; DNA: TGTGCCAGCAGACCGACAGGGACCAATAATTCACCCCTCCACTTT
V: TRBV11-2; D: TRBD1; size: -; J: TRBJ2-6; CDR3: CASSLDPAGGTGANVLTF; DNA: TGTGCCAGCAGCTTAGACCCAGCAGGGGGAACCGGGGCCAACGTCCTGACTTTC
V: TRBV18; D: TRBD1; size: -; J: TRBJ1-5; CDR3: CASSRQGNQPQHF; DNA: TGTGCCAGCTCACGACAGGGTAATCAGCCCCAGCATTTT
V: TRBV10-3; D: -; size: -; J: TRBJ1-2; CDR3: CAISGTDNYGYTF; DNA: TGTGCCATCAGTGGGACAGACAACTATGGCTACACCTTC